This section outlines one T cell receptor (beta chain) sequence together with its context. The antigen remains undetermined. This sample was taken from a study of shared clonotypes between healthy human individuals. Study-wide background: The study enrolled a couple of women and three men aged 18 to 49. Used for every donor were three CD4 naive, three CD4 memory, two CD8 naive and one CD8 memory plate. Study outcomes and limitations: Between several donors, naive CD4 clonotypes were shared at a level of around 4.8%.

Selected positively for CCR7 and CD45RO-negative, naive CD8 cells excluded terminally differentiated effector memory CD45RA+ cells. Trimming took off 4 bases at V and 3 bases at J, with 6 bases between the two ends. This CDR3 has 13 residues. Looked up from germline, CDR1 is MDHEN and CDR2 is SYDVKM. Profiled with immunoSEQ multiplex PCR; TCRdb holds only in-frame clones, not every one. This sample yields roughly 770,000 clones, of which approximately 96% are seen a single time; around 0.21% belongs to the top ten. This TCR was recovered from a man aged 30-40 years in good health. Sample: naive CD8+ T cells sorted from blood. The V and J genes are TRBV28 and TRBJ1-4; D is undetermined. The CDR3 DNA reads TGTGCCAGCAGTTCTATAGCTAATGAAAAACTGTTTTTT. Encoded protein: CASSSIANEKLFF.